This TCR beta chain was identified in a study of molecular identifiers for immune sequencing clone quantification. General study points: The study found clones above 20 RNA copies held over 99% of effector molecules and under 1% in naive cells.

The table lists this clonotype with many counts. What it binds is unknown. Previously published methods and listed TCR primers were used for the bulk TCR libraries. MiXCR, run by TCRdb on the PCR reads, gives a single entry per CDR3 protein. The data contain around 480,000 distinct CDR3 sequences, 20% to 25% of them singletons. Sorting selected naive CD8 T cells with a CD8+CD4-CCR7+CD45RA+ phenotype. Trimming cost V 6 bases and J 6 bases, with 9 bases left between them. CDR3 length: 13 amino acids. From germline, CDR1 is MGHDK and CDR2 SYGVNS. This chain uses TRBV25-1 with TRBJ1-6; D gene unclear. The clonotype comes from a human donor in good health. Some libraries in this study had Jurkat cell RNA spiked in. Sequenced material: naive CD8+ T cells from blood, with Jurkat cell RNA spiked in. Subset meaning: FACS-sorted CD8+CD4-CCR7+CD45RA+ naive T cells. Written as DNA, the CDR3 is TGTGCCAGCAGACAGAAAAGTAATTCACCCCTCCACTTT. Translation: CASRQKSNSPLHF.